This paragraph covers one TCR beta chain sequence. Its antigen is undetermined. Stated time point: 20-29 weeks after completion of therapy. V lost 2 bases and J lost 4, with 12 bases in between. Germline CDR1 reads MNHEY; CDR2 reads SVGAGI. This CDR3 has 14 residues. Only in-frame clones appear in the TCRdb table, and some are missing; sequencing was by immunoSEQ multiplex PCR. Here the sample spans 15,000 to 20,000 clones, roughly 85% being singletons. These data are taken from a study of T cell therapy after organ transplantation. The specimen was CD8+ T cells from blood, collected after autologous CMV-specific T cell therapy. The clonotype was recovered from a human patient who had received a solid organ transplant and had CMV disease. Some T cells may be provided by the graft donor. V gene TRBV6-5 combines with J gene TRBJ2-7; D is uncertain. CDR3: CASSYRLIPYEQYF. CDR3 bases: TGTGCCAGCAGTTACCGGCTCATACCTTACGAGCAGTACTTC.